This TCR beta chain was identified during a study of blood T cells in healthy people across ages. Study results and caveats: As age increased, TCR beta diversity per million T cells fell in a roughly linear fashion.

Using a J-beta primer mix together with a sample-barcoded 5' primer, a second PCR was run for about 7 to 12 cycles. MiXCR was run by TCRdb on the 5' RACE reads, yielding one entry per CDR3 protein. Here the sample spans 500,000 to 600,000 distinct CDR3 sequences, roughly 28% being singletons. The germline V gene has CDR1 SGHRS and CDR2 YFSETQ. V lost 0 bases and J lost 4, with 8 bases in between. CDR3 length equals 13 residues. Remarks on this clonotype: Its antigen is unidentified.

V is TRBV5-1 and J is TRBJ2-7; D could derive from TRBD1 or TRBD2 (5 bases each). Sample: blood. This clonotype was sampled from a woman between 65 and 79 years old in good health. Here the CDR3 DNA reads TGCGCCAGCAGCTTGGAAGGGGAGTACGAGCAGTACTTC. The encoded protein is CASSLEGEYEQYF.